The TCR beta chain described here comes from a study of CD8 T cells in ankylosing spondylitis. In regard to this clonotype: Its antigen remains unidentified.

Using quantitative 5'-RACE with molecular barcodes, the authors made TCR beta libraries. Each CDR3 protein is one row after TCRdb ran MiXCR on the 5' RACE reads. The data show roughly 670,000 distinct CDR3 sequences, around 19% seen once. Germline V gene sequence: CDR1 SGHTA, CDR2 FQGNSA. The CDR3 is 17 residues long. Trimming stripped 1 base from V and 3 bases from J, with 15 bases between. The study, taken as a whole, reports: The clones that were linked to disease were reported to be significantly enriched in matched synovial fluid samples from ankylosing spondylitis patients. Characteristic of ankylosing spondylitis blood, it appeared, was a TCR beta motif comprising roughly eight highly homologous variants.

V gene TRBV7-2 combines with J gene TRBJ2-2; perhaps TRBD1 as D (6 bases). The sequenced material came from blood, either unsorted or a sorted T cell fraction (not recorded which). This sequence originates from a male donor with ankylosing spondylitis. CDR3 sequence: CASSLGPTGWDTGELFF. The CDR3 region has the DNA TGTGCCAGCAGCTTAGGCCCAACAGGGTGGGACACCGGGGAGCTGTTTTTT.